This record covers a single T cell receptor (beta chain). What it binds is not known. Method: immunoSEQ multiplex PCR; TCRdb's copy keeps in-frame clones and lacks some. The sample has some 170,000 clones; approximately 91% are singletons. These data come from a study of T cell responses to AZD1222 COVID-19 vaccine. Trimming took 7 bases from V and 1 from J, leaving 13 bases between them. This CDR3 is built from 14 residues. The germline CDR1 and CDR2 sequences are SNHLY and FYNNEI. Study results and caveats: White British ancestry dominated among donors, who included more females, and clonal diversity was possibly underestimated. Unmutated variant regions reportedly attract nearly half of all spike-specific TCRs. Spike regions recognized by vaccine-associated CD4 TCRs spanned the protein, led by 160-218 and 743-854.

The clonotype was recovered from an adult in good health. The sequenced sample was peripheral blood, obtained on day 0 of AZD1222 vaccination. V usage is TRBV2 and J usage is TRBJ1-1; no definite D call. The CDR3 sequence: CASTAVHRNTEAFF. Here the CDR3 DNA reads TGTGCCAGCACCGCGGTACACCGGAACACTGAAGCTTTCTTT.